This record looks at one T cell receptor beta chain sequence and its context. It lacks a known antigen. Qualities for individual bases were not recorded, and no much larger clone is one base off. Using the deep immunoSEQ assay, multiplex PCR amplified TCR CDR3 regions from genomic DNA. For each cell subset, the extracted genomic DNA was distributed evenly across all wells of several immunoSEQ 96-well plates, and each plate served as one replicate. Each replicate PCR for sorted subsets received approximately 200 ng genomic DNA, equal to tens of thousands of T cell genomes. Purified libraries were measured with a Qubit 3.0 fluorometer, size-checked on a Bioanalyzer 2100, and measured again with the KAPA Library Quantification kit. Each immunoSEQ 96-well plate was sequenced on its own single-read 150-cycle Illumina NextSeq 550 flow cell. Processing in the source paper ran as follows. The immunoSEQ output contained only junctional sequences without quality scores, so filtering could not match that applied to full-length reads. Sequences were annotated with PyIR, a Python wrapper for IgBLAST v1.9, and V/J genes and CDR3 were assigned using IMGT germline references. Reads with weak V/J assignments (E-value above 1e-6), missing CDR3, stop codons, out-of-frame junctions, or ambiguous translated residues were removed. V3J clonotypes were defined as sequences sharing the same inferred V gene, J gene, and CDR3 amino acid sequence. The percentage overlap between two repertoires was calculated by dividing the number of shared unique clonotypes by the size of the smaller repertoire. Repertoire richness was assessed with RTK rarefaction, the Chao1 estimator, and Recon v2.1 estimates of unobserved clonotypes. Generation probabilities were computed with OLGA for all TCRbeta clonotypes obtained by the gDNA method from several donors. Drawn from immuneACCESS, this table holds only the in-frame rearrangements with V and J called that TCRdb kept. Clones are partly lost; checked studies trace under half to an unresolved V gene and leave the rest unexplained. The V and J calls and clone size are taken from that table; D and trimming were inferred from the DNA. Across this sample there are 2,500,000 or so clones, with less than 95% seen only once. Clones ranked in the top ten supply 0.37% of the sample.

This sample was taken from a study of shared clonotypes between healthy human individuals (dated by TCRdb to 2018 to 2020). For the wider study: The cohort comprised a couple of women and a few men aged 18 to 49 years. Per donor, three plates each were used for CD4 naive and CD4 memory, two for CD8 naive, and one for CD8 memory. Blood TCR repertoires of about 5 healthy adults were deeply sequenced to estimate repertoire size and the extent of clonotype sharing between individuals. To increase sequencing depth and limit assay-specific biases, different laboratories used diverse techniques to prepare libraries and sequence TCR repertoires. Per donor, leukapheresis produced somewhere between about 0.94 and 9 billion PBMCs.

The germline V gene specifies MNHEY as CDR1 and SVGAGI as CDR2. The CDR3, from cysteine to phenylalanine, totals 15 residues. The CDR3 DNA has 45 bases and is translated from base 1. V loses 5 bases at its end and J loses 0 bases; junction bases beyond the gene matches: 6. Donors were healthy HIV-negative adults with no recently reported acute infections or vaccinations. Every donor was a Caucasian adult living in Nashville, Tennessee, USA. CD4+ T cells were enriched by magnetic negative selection, after which naive cells were positively selected on CD45RA and the negative fraction was taken as the memory subset. Blood was obtained by leukapheresis, after which PBMCs were separated by Ficoll-Histopaque density gradient centrifugation and cryopreserved in liquid nitrogen vapor phase. Analytical flow cytometry was used to check the purity and quantity of every magnetically sorted T cell population. Genomic DNA was isolated from every sorted fraction and measured by UV absorbance on a Nanodrop 2000c.

On the study overall, not on this receptor specifically: Even with the large sequencing depth, rarefaction of the sorted-subset datasets indicated that sequencing was incomplete. Across a handful of donors, approximately 4.6% of naive CD4, approximately 3.5% of naive CD8, about 2% of memory CD4, and 0.4% to 0.45% of memory CD8 clonotypes were shared. Compared with non-shared clonotypes, clonotypes shared by all four sorted-subset donors had higher generation probabilities. Only blood was sampled, and tissue TCR repertoires likely differ from those in blood. The genetic and exposure-history diversity represented was limited by the small number of donors. Larger estimated clonotype richness was generally found for naive subsets than for memory subsets. Pairwise subsampling led to the expectation that sequencing depth would affect the degree of clonotype sharing among donors.

The sequencing input was naive CD4+ T cells from PBMCs. Read against the paper, the sample's cell subset or site label means: CD45RA+ positively selected. The sequence came from a man aged 18 to 30 in good health. Some clones in this sample may be carry-over from other donors' samples. The rearrangement joined TRBV6-5 to TRBJ2-7; TRBD2 fits 8 bases in the junction. The nucleotides are TGTGCCAGCAGTCCGGGGGGGCCTACCTCCTACGAGCAGTACTTC. This sequence encodes CASSPGGPTSYEQYF.